The 7 T cell receptor beta chains in this list originate from one sample, sequenced in a study of blood T cell repertoires in COVID-19. This table comes from immunoSEQ multiplex PCR, and its TCRdb copy is limited to in-frame clones, with some not included. The table shows fewer than 700,000 clones, with 85% to 90% occurring only once. Sequenced input: peripheral blood. All receptors derive from a woman aged 50 to 60 with COVID-19, enrolled during active disease.

This chain uses TRBV2 with TRBJ1-1; TRBD1 matches 8 bases. The CDR3 is made up of 14 amino acids. The germline gives CDR1 SNHLY, CDR2 FYNNEI. Losses at the gene ends were 7 bases for V and 3 bases for J; bases not matched to a gene: 7. Written as DNA, the CDR3 is TGTGCCAGCATAAGGGACAGGTCCGACACTGAAGCTTTCTTT. Encoded protein: CASIRDRSDTEAFF.

In the case of this clone: This sequence may be a read error, since a much larger clone differs from it by one base. The sample has other DNA sequences that encode this CDR3 too. The chain recombines TRBV5-1 with TRBJ1-1; weak D call: TRBD1 (5 bases). The CDR3 is 13 residues long. The germline V gene has CDR1 SGHRS and CDR2 YFSETQ. Trimming removed 2 bases from V and 1 base from J, with 6 bases in between. The CDR3 region is CASSFQGNTEAFF. CDR3 DNA sequence: TGCGCCAGCAGCTTCCAGGGGAACACTGAAGCTTTCTTT.

This clone was seen a single time. The chain joins TRBV6-5 to TRBJ1-2, with D perhaps TRBD1 (5 bases). The CDR3 extends over 13 amino acids. CDR1 MNHEY and CDR2 SVGAGI come from the germline V gene. V lost 7 bases and J lost 6, with 15 bases in between. CDR3 region: CASTAGGLDGYTF. The CDR3 DNA is TGTGCCAGCACTGCGGGGGGTTTAGATGGCTACACCTTC.

The CDR3 DNA sequence: TGTGCCTGGAGTGAGAGCGATCAGCCCCAGCATTTT. This codes for CAWSESDQPQHF. The V call is TRBV30, the J call TRBJ1-5; no definite D call. Trimming removed 1 base at V and 5 bases at J, with 6 bases between. Germline assignment: CDR1 GTSNPN and CDR2 SVGIG (reference sequence). This CDR3 spans 12 amino acids.

J is TRBJ2-2 and V is TRBV24-1; D is unclear. The CDR3 sequence is 16 residues long. V gave up 7 bases and J gave up 1 base, with 15 bases separating them. Germline assignment: CDR1 KGHDR and CDR2 SFDVKD. The CDR3 DNA reads as TGTGCCACCAGCCGCGTCGACATATTGAACACCGGGGAGCTGTTTTTT. Amino acid sequence: CATSRVDILNTGELFF.

The gene calls are TRBV13 and TRBJ2-1, with 8 positions matching TRBD2. This CDR3 spans 15 amino acids. From germline, CDR1 is PRHDT and CDR2 FYEKMQ (reference sequence). The V segment lost 1 base and the J segment 6 bases; nucleotides outside the gene matches: 5. The CDR3 bases are TGTGCCAGCAGCTTAGCAGCGGGGGCCCTCAATGAGCAGTTCTTC. Its translation is CASSLAAGALNEQFF.

The chain joins TRBV6-1 to TRBJ2-7, with D possibly being TRBD2 (5 bases). In germline, CDR1 is MNHNS, CDR2 SASEGT. The CDR3 covers 14 residues. Trimming removed 5 bases from V and 2 bases from J, with 13 bases in between. The CDR3: CASSPRTEAYEQYF. CDR3 nucleotides: TGTGCCAGCAGTCCAAGGACTGAAGCCTACGAGCAGTACTTC.